This TCR beta chain was documented in a study of blood T cell repertoires in COVID-19. As for the study in general: Researchers got acute and convalescent COVID-19 samples from the United States, Italy and Spain. PBMCs, B-cell-depleted T cells, or T cells were the source of the cDNA or gDNA that made up the material.

Per germline, CDR1 KGHDR and CDR2 SFDVKD. The CDR3 contains 12 residues. The ends were cut back, 2 bases at V and 4 bases at J, with 5 bases in the middle. The assay was immunoSEQ multiplex PCR, and TCRdb's table has in-frame clones only and misses some. The sample includes around 700,000 clones, 85% to 90% of them seen just once. For this clone: The sample holds other DNA sequences that translate to the same CDR3.

The clonotype was recovered from a woman between 18 and 29 years old with acute or convalescent COVID-19. The chain employs TRBV24-1 and TRBJ2-7; D not resolved. The sequencing input was peripheral blood. The CDR3 coding sequence is TGTGCCACCAGTGATTCCAGATACGAGCAGTACTTC. Translation: CATSDSRYEQYF.